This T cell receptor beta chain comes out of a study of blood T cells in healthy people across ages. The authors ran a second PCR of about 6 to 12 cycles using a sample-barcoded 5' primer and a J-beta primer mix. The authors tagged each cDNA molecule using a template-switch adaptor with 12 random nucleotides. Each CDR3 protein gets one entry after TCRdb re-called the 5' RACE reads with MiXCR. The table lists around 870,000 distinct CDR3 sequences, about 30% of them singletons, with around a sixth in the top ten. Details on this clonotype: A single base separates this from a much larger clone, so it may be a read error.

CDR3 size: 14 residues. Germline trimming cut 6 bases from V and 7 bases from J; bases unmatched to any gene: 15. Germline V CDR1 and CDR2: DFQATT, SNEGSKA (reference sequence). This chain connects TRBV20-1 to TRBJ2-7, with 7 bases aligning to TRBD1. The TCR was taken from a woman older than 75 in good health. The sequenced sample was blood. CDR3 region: CSATDRVLYNEQYF. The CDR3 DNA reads TGCAGTGCGACCGACAGGGTGCTCTACAATGAGCAGTACTTC.